Listed here are 5 T cell receptor beta chains from one sample, sequenced in a study of T cell repertoires in cytomegalovirus infection. Each CDR3 protein is one row after TCRdb ran MiXCR on the reads. Among fewer than 80,000 distinct CDR3 sequences listed, 3.7% were seen once. The sequenced material came from PBMCs. These receptors came from a human donor in good health (CMV status not recorded). Some clones in this sample may be carry-over from other donors' samples.

This clonotype has ten or more counts. The chain links TRBV6-2 or TRBV6-3 to TRBJ2-6; 7 bases match TRBD1. This CDR3 has 16 residues. The V gene end was trimmed by 8 bases and the J gene end by 2 bases; junction bases not matched to a gene: 9. The germline V gene encodes CDR1 MNHEY and CDR2 SVGEGT. The CDR3 DNA follows: TGTGCCAGCGGAGGAAGGGGGCGCCCTGGGGCCAACGTCCTGACTTTC. Encoded protein: CASGGRGRPGANVLTF.

This clonotype was counted ten times or more. The V call is TRBV27, the J call TRBJ1-1, with 7 bases fitting TRBD1. There are 13 residues in the CDR3. CDR1 is MNHEY and CDR2 is SMNVEV in the germline V gene (reference sequence). The junction had 7 bases not matched to a gene; V was cut back by 5 bases and J by 7 bases. The CDR3 coding sequence is TGTGCCAGCAGTCGACAGGGACCCAATGAAGCTTTCTTT. Protein sequence: CASSRQGPNEAFF.

This clonotype was counted ten times or more. The chain couples TRBV7-2 to TRBJ1-5, with D unresolved. The CDR3 sequence is 15 residues long. Trimming took 2 bases from V and 0 from J, leaving 8 bases between them. Germline V gives CDR1 SGHTA, CDR2 FQGNSA. CDR3 amino acids: CASSLNLNSNQPQHF. The CDR3 DNA sequence: TGTGCCAGCAGCTTAAACTTGAATAGCAATCAGCCCCAGCATTTT. The complete variable domain, with remaining parts taken from reference TRBV7-2 and TRBJ1-5, reads GAGVSQSPSNKVTEKGKDVELRCDPISGHTALYWYRQSLGQGLEFLIYFQGNSAPDKSGLPSDRFSAERTGGSVSTLTIQRTQQEDSAVYLCASSLNLNSNQPQHFGDGTRLSIL.

This clonotype was counted many times. The gene calls are TRBV6-1 and TRBJ1-2; D not resolved. CDR3 length: 14 residues. Germline loops: CDR1 MNHNS, CDR2 SASEGT. Trimming took 2 bases from V and 4 from J, leaving 11 bases between them. The CDR3 sequence: CASSELGQVYGYTF. DNA for the CDR3: TGTGCCAGCAGTGAACTTGGTCAGGTCTATGGCTACACCTTC.

The sample holds many counts of this clonotype. The rearrangement links TRBV28 to TRBJ1-2, with 7 positions matching TRBD1. The germline V gene has CDR1 MDHEN and CDR2 SYDVKM. The trim removed 10 bases at V and 0 bases at J, leaving 11 bases unmatched. This CDR3 has 15 residues. CDR3 sequence reads: CATAVGTASNYGYTF. As DNA, the CDR3 is TGTGCCACCGCTGTTGGGACAGCCTCTAACTATGGCTACACCTTC.